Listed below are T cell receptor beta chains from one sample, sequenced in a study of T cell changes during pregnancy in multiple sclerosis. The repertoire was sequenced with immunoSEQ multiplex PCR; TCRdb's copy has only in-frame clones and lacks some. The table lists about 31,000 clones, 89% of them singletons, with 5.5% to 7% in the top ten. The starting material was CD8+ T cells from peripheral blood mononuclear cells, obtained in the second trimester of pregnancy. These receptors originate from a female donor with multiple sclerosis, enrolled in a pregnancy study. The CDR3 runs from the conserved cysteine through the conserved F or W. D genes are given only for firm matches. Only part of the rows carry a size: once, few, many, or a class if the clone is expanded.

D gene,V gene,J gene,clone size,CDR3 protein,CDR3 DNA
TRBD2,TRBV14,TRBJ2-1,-,CASSPSSGRALVDNEQFF,TGTGCCAGCAGCCCATCTAGCGGGAGGGCCCTTGTCGACAATGAGCAGTTCTTC
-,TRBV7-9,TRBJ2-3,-,CASSLVASGDTQYF,TGTGCCAGCAGCTTAGTGGCGAGCGGAGATACGCAGTATTTT
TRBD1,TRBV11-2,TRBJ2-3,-,CASSEGRGPDTQYF,TGTGCCAGCAGCGAGGGCAGGGGGCCAGATACGCAGTATTTT
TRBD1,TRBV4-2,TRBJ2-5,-,CASRQTGEETQYF,TGTGCCAGCAGGCAGACAGGGGAAGAGACCCAGTACTTC
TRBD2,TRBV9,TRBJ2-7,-,CASSPWGGSYEQYF,TGTGCCAGCAGCCCCTGGGGCGGGAGCTACGAGCAGTACTTC
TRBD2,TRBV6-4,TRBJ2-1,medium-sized,CASSGTSGAYNEQFF,TGTGCCAGCAGTGGGACTAGCGGGGCGTACAATGAGCAGTTCTTC
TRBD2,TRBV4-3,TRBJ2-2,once,CASSQGTAGGDTGELFF,TGCGCCAGCAGCCAGGGGACGGCGGGAGGGGACACCGGGGAGCTGTTTTTT
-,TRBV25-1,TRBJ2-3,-,CASSDSYGTQYF,TGTGCCAGCAGTGATTCGTACGGTACGCAGTATTTT
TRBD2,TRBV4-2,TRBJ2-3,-,CASSQGPGREGADTQYF,TGTGCCAGCAGCCAAGGCCCTGGGCGGGAGGGCGCAGATACGCAGTATTTT
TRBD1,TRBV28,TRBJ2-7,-,CASTNKHTGGIYEQYF,TGTGCCAGCACCAACAAACACACAGGGGGAATCTACGAGCAGTACTTC
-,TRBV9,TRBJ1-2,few,CASSVEAQDYGYTF,TGTGCCAGCAGCGTAGAGGCACAGGACTATGGCTACACCTTC
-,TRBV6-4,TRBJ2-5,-,CASSENTEGTQYF,TGTGCCAGCAGTGAAAACACTGAGGGGACCCAGTACTTC
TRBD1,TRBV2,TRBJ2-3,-,CATVDRDTDTQYF,TGTGCCACAGTGGACAGGGACACAGATACGCAGTATTTT
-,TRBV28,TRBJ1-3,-,CASSLGRGAYSGNTIYF,TGTGCCAGCAGCCTCGGCAGGGGAGCTTACTCTGGAAACACCATATATTTT
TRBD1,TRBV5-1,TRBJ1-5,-,CASSRTIEGASDQPQHF,TGCGCCAGCAGCCGTACGATTGAGGGGGCGAGCGATCAGCCCCAGCATTTT
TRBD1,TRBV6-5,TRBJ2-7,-,CASSSPGQGLDEQYF,TGTGCCAGCAGCAGTCCGGGACAGGGGCTCGACGAGCAGTACTTC
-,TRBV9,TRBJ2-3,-,CASSPRWRDRTDTQYF,TGTGCCAGCAGCCCAAGGTGGCGGGACCGCACAGATACGCAGTATTTT
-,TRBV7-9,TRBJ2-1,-,CASKGLLKTTYNEQFF,TGTGCCAGCAAAGGCCTACTAAAGACTACCTACAATGAGCAGTTCTTC
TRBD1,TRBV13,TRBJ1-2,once,CASSSGTGGDYGYTF,TGTGCCAGCAGCTCTGGGACAGGGGGTGACTATGGCTACACCTTC
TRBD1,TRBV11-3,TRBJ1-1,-,CASSPRDREAFF,TGTGCCAGCAGCCCTCGGGACAGGGAAGCTTTCTTT
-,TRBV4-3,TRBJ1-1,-,CASSPTGLNTEAFF,TGCGCCAGCAGCCCAACAGGACTGAACACTGAAGCTTTCTTT
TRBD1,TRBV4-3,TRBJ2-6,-,CASSQASPGQGYSGANVLTF,TGCGCCAGCAGCCAGGCATCCCCGGGACAGGGGTACTCTGGGGCCAACGTCCTGACTTTC
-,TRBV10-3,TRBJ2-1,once,CAITGESSYNEQFF,TGTGCCATCACGGGGGAGAGCTCCTACAATGAGCAGTTCTTC
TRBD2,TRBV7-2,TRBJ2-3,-,CASSGTSGSPDTQYF,TGTGCCAGCAGCGGGACTAGCGGGTCTCCAGATACGCAGTATTTT
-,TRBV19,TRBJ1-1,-,CASSIQVWAFF,TGTGCCAGTAGTATTCAGGTATGGGCTTTCTTT
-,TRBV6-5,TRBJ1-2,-,CASSPLREADGYTF,TGTGCCAGCAGTCCCCTGAGGGAGGCGGATGGCTACACCTTC
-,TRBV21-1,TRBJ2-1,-,CASSKGAGATKPYNNEQFF,TGTGCCAGCAGCAAAGGAGCGGGAGCTACCAAACCCTATAACAATGAGCAGTTCTTC
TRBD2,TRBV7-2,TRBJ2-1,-,CASSILAGVHNEQFF,TGTGCCAGCAGCATACTAGCGGGAGTCCACAATGAGCAGTTCTTC
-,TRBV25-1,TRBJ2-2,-,CASMEGTGELFF,TGTGCCAGCATGGAGGGGACCGGGGAGCTGTTTTTT
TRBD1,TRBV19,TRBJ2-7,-,CASSIGTGSYEQYF,TGTGCCAGTAGTATCGGGACAGGGTCCTACGAGCAGTACTTC
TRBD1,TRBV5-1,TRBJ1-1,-,CASSLSTGVNTEAFF,TGCGCCAGCAGCCTTTCGACAGGGGTGAACACTGAAGCTTTCTTT
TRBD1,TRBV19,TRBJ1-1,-,CASSATGGRTEAFF,TGTGCCAGTAGTGCGACAGGGGGTCGGACTGAAGCTTTCTTT
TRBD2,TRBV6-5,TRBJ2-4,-,CASSSRLAGGDIQYF,TGTGCCAGCAGTTCGAGACTAGCGGGAGGCGACATTCAGTACTTC
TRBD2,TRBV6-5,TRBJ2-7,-,CASSHGTSDGYEQYF,TGTGCCAGCAGTCATGGGACTAGCGACGGCTACGAGCAGTACTTC
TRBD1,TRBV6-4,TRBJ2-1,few,CASSEAGTGGKDEQFF,TGTGCCAGCAGTGAGGCCGGGACAGGGGGCAAGGATGAGCAGTTCTTC
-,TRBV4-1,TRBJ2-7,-,CASSQGVAYEQYF,TGCGCCAGCAGCCAGGGAGTGGCCTACGAGCAGTACTTC
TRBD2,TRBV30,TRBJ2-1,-,CAWGTSSYNEQFF,TGTGCCTGGGGGACTAGTTCCTACAATGAGCAGTTCTTC
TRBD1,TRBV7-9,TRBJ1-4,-,CASTESAGQGVTNEKLFF,TGTGCCAGCACGGAAAGCGCAGGACAGGGTGTAACTAATGAAAAACTGTTTTTT
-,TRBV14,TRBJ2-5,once,CASSGIGGKTQETQYF,TGTGCCAGCAGCGGGATTGGGGGGAAGACCCAAGAGACCCAGTACTTC
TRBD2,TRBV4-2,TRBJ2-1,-,CASSQEGTSGADEQFF,TGTGCCAGCAGCCAAGAGGGGACTAGCGGGGCGGATGAGCAGTTCTTC
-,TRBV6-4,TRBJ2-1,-,CASSDGGYPTDEQFF,TGTGCCAGCAGTGACGGGGGGTACCCGACCGATGAGCAGTTCTTC
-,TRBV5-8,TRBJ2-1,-,CASSLGVNEQFF,TGTGCCAGCAGCTTGGGCGTCAATGAGCAGTTCTTC
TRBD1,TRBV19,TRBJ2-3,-,CASSAHRGRPYTDTQYF,TGTGCCAGTAGTGCGCACAGGGGCCGACCCTACACAGATACGCAGTATTTT
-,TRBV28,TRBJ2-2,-,CASSFPDRRSNGELFF,TGTGCCAGCAGTTTCCCTGACAGGCGTTCAAACGGGGAGCTGTTTTTT
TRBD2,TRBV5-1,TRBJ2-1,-,CASSLVPSGRANNEQFF,TGCGCCAGCAGCTTAGTGCCTAGCGGGAGGGCCAACAATGAGCAGTTCTTC
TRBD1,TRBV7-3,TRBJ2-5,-,CASSSTGGQTETQYF,TGTGCCAGCAGCTCTACAGGGGGCCAGACAGAGACCCAGTACTTC
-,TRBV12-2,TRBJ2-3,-,CASRLRDEGLAGVRREDTQYF,TGTGCAAGTCGCTTAAGGGACGAGGGACTAGCGGGAGTGCGGCGGGAAGATACGCAGTATTTT
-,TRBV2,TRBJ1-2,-,CASSDRVEKGYTF,TGTGCCAGCAGTGACAGGGTCGAGAAGGGCTACACCTTC
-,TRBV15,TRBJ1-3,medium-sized,CATSREDSISGNTIYF,TGTGCCACCAGCAGAGAGGACAGCATCTCTGGAAACACCATATATTTT
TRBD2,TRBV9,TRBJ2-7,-,CASSGAGGFSYEQYF,TGTGCCAGCAGCGGAGCGGGAGGATTCTCCTACGAGCAGTACTTC
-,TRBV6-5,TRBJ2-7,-,CASAPLSSYEQYF,TGTGCCAGCGCGCCTCTCTCTTCCTACGAGCAGTACTTC
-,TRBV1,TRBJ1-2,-,CTSSQEIGHGRRNYGYTF,TGCACCAGCAGCCAAGAAATCGGGCACGGGAGGAGGAACTATGGCTACACCTTC
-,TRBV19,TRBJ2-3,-,CASSPIPGEGTDTQYF,TGTGCCAGTAGTCCAATACCGGGAGAGGGCACAGATACGCAGTATTTT
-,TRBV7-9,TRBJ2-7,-,CASSPADLSYEQYF,TGTGCCAGCAGCCCAGCGGATCTCTCCTACGAGCAGTACTTC
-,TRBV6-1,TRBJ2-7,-,CASSVDPPAGAYEQYF,TGTGCCAGCAGTGTTGACCCACCGGCAGGGGCCTACGAGCAGTACTTC
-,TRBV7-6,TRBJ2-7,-,CASGPGLNYEQYF,TGTGCCAGCGGACCGGGACTTAACTACGAGCAGTACTTC
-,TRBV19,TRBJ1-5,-,CASSIEGARVGQPQHF,TGTGCCAGTAGTATCGAAGGGGCCAGGGTCGGTCAGCCCCAGCATTTT
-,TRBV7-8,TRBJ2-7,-,CASSSLQGYEQYF,TGTGCCAGCAGCTCCCTACAGGGTTACGAGCAGTACTTC
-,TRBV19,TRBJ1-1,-,CASSAYSGGTEAFF,TGTGCCAGTAGTGCTTATTCGGGGGGCACTGAAGCTTTCTTT